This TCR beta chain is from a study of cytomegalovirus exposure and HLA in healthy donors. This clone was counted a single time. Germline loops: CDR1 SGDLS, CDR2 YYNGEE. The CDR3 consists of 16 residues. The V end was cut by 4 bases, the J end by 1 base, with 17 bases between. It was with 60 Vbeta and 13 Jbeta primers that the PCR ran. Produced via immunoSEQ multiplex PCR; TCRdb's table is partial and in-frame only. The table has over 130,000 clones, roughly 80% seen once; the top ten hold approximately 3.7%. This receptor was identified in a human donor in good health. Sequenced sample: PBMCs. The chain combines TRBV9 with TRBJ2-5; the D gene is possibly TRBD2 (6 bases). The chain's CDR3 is CASSSTPLGGQETQYF. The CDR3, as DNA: TGTGCCAGCAGCTCAACCCCCCTGGGAGGCCAAGAGACCCAGTACTTC. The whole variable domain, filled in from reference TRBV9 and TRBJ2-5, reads DSGVTQTPKHLITATGQRVTLRCSPRSGDLSVYWYQQSLDQGLQFLIQYYNGEERAKGNILERFSAQQFPDLHSELNLSSLELGDSALYFCASSSTPLGGQETQYFGPGTRLLVL.